This TCR beta chain originates from a study of CD8+ T cells in alopecia areata. Study-wide background: Twice daily, treated patients received 5 to 10 mg of oral tofacitinib. Overall study findings and caveats: On tofacitinib, scalp and blood still held many of the expanded lesional clones.

Germline V CDR1 and CDR2: MNHEY, SMNVEV (reference sequence). The V segment lost 5 bases and the J segment 5 bases; nucleotides outside the gene matches: 4. The length of the CDR3 is 14 residues. Sequencing templates came from extracted RNA that was reverse transcribed into cDNA. Assay: immunoSEQ multiplex PCR; the TCRdb copy retains only in-frame clones and omits some. This sample has 150,000 to 200,000 clones; about 60% occur once, and the top ten carry over 9.5%. This clone was detected only once. As yet, its antigen is unknown. The treatment here: oral pan-JAK inhibitor, 5-10 mg twice daily. Sorted populations comprised CD4+ and CD8+ T cells obtained from PBMCs.

Sequencing was performed on CD8+ T cells sorted from blood, taken at week 24, from a patient treated with tofacitinib. The J gene is TRBJ2-1, the V gene TRBV27, with TRBD2 identical over 9 bases. This receptor was obtained from a human donor with alopecia areata. CDR3 residues: CASSAGGANNEQFF. The DNA of the CDR3 is TGTGCCAGCAGTGCGGGGGGGGCCAACAATGAGCAGTTCTTC.